This entry is about one T cell receptor (beta chain). The target antigen is unknown. Some clones are missing from TCRdb's copy, which holds only in-frame ones; the method was immunoSEQ multiplex PCR. There are about 140,000 clones in the sample; 70% to 90% occur only once, and around 8% lies in the top ten. The data originate from a study of T cell responses to AZD1222 COVID-19 vaccine. This CDR3 region has 13 residues. V lost 2 bases, J lost 4 bases, and 8 bases lay in between. From germline, CDR1 is MNHNS and CDR2 SASEGT. Whole-study results and caveats: It should be noted that donors were predominantly white British and more often female, and clonal diversity was possibly underestimated.

The chain carries TRBV6-1 and TRBJ1-2; D unresolved. The TCR originated in an adult in good health. The sample in question was peripheral blood, obtained on day 0 of AZD1222 vaccination. In DNA, the CDR3 is TGTGCCAGCAGTGAACACTCTGGCTATGGCTACACCTTC. This encodes CASSEHSGYGYTF.